Below, 16 T cell receptor beta chains from the same sample are listed, as sequenced in a study of T cell responses to AZD1222 COVID-19 vaccine. Generated by immunoSEQ multiplex PCR, the TCRdb table keeps only in-frame clones and is missing some. The sample shows 180,000 or so clones, about 90% of them seen only once. Here the sequenced sample was peripheral blood, taken 28 days after the second AZD1222 dose. The receptors here all came from an adult who received the AZD1222 COVID-19 vaccine.

The rearrangement uses TRBV2 and TRBJ2-7, with a weak D call TRBD1 (6 bases). The CDR3 is 14 amino acids. Trimming took 5 bases from V and 0 from J, leaving 11 bases between them. The germline gives CDR1 SNHLY, CDR2 FYNNEI. As DNA, the CDR3 is TGTGCCAGCAGTCACCGGGACATCTCCTACGAGCAGTACTTC. Translating gives CASSHRDISYEQYF.

V gene TRBV9 combines with J gene TRBJ1-1; D is uncertain. V gave up 4 bases and J gave up 0 bases, with 13 bases separating them. The germline gives CDR1 SGDLS, CDR2 YYNGEE. The CDR3 is 15 residues long. CDR3 loop: CASSPSAAMNTEAFF. CDR3 in DNA: TGTGCCAGCAGCCCCAGCGCAGCCATGAACACTGAAGCTTTCTTT.

The chain is built from TRBV19 and TRBJ2-1, with 10 positions matching TRBD1. The CDR3 consists of 15 residues. With V trimmed by 7 bases and J by 9 bases, 12 bases remained unmatched. Germline CDR1 and CDR2: LNHDA and SQIVND (reference sequence). CDR3 loop: CASTSPGQGIGEQFF. The CDR3 DNA sequence: TGTGCCAGTACCTCACCGGGACAGGGGATTGGTGAGCAGTTCTTC.

V gene TRBV5-6 combines with J gene TRBJ1-2; 7 positions match TRBD1. CDR1 and CDR2 (germline): SGHDT, YYEEEE. The junction had 2 bases not matched to a gene; V was cut back by 0 bases and J by 0 bases. The length of the CDR3 is 15 residues. CDR3 bases: TGTGCCAGCAGCTTGGAGGACAGGCCTAACTATGGCTACACCTTC. Its translation: CASSLEDRPNYGYTF.

This CDR3 is CASSLLGSSYNSPLHF. The CDR3 DNA is TGTGCCAGCAGCTTGTTAGGGAGCTCCTATAATTCACCCCTCCACTTT. The genes are TRBV7-8 and TRBJ1-6; D not resolved. The V end was cut by 3 bases, the J end by 0 bases, with 9 bases between. The germline CDR1 and CDR2 sequences are SGHVS and FQNEAQ. CDR3 length equals 16 residues. Complete variable domain (other parts from reference TRBV7-8 and TRBJ1-6): GAGVSQSPRYKVAKRGQDVALRCDPISGHVSLFWYQQALGQGPEFLTYFQNEAQLDKSGLPSDRFFAERPEGSVSTLKIQRTQQEDSAVYLCASSLLGSSYNSPLHFGNGTRLTVT.

V is TRBV7-9 and J is TRBJ1-4; D unclear. In germline, CDR1 is SEHNR, CDR2 FQNEAQ (reference sequence). Deletions cut 5 bases from V and 9 bases from J, with 19 bases between. The CDR3 consists of 15 residues. CDR3: CASSPPMGMEKKLFF. In DNA form, the CDR3 reads TGTGCCAGCAGCCCCCCAATGGGGATGGAGAAAAAACTGTTTTTT.

V is TRBV25-1 and J is TRBJ2-1; 9 bases match TRBD1. The CDR3 totals 17 residues. CDR1 MGHDK and CDR2 SYGVNS come from the germline V gene. V was pared by 3 bases and J by 3 bases, with 9 bases of the junction left unmatched. CDR3 DNA: TGTGCCAGCAGTGATCAATCCCCGGGACAGGGCTACAATGAGCAGTTCTTC. It translates to CASSDQSPGQGYNEQFF.

DNA for the CDR3: TGCAGCGTCCAAGGATCCCGGGGGGGAGAGACCCAGTACTTC. Amino acids: CSVQGSRGGETQYF. The chain carries TRBV29-1 and TRBJ2-5, with TRBD2 matching over 8 bases. The CDR3 sequence is 14 residues long. V was clipped by 6 bases and J by 4 bases; unmatched bases: 10. Germline-derived CDR1 and CDR2 are SQVTM and ANQGSEA.

There are a few counts of this clone. The chain links TRBV5-1 to TRBJ2-7; D is ambiguous. CDR1 and CDR2 (germline): SGHRS, YFSETQ. Trimming removed 0 bases at V and 6 bases at J, with 16 bases between. The CDR3 extends over 15 amino acids. The CDR3: CASSLARSDSGEQYF. The DNA for the CDR3 is TGCGCCAGCAGCTTGGCCAGGAGTGATTCGGGCGAGCAGTACTTC.

V and J are TRBV18 and TRBJ1-5; 8 bases align to TRBD1. The germline V gene has CDR1 KGHSH and CDR2 LQKENI. The CDR3 is 14 amino acids. Trimming took 3 bases from V and 2 from J; bases not matched to a gene: 0. The CDR3 spells CASSPDRGNQPQHF. The DNA for the CDR3 is TGTGCCAGCTCACCGGACAGGGGCAATCAGCCCCAGCATTTT.

The V gene is TRBV18, the J gene TRBJ2-2, with a tentative D call TRBD1 (5 bases). Trimming left V 2 bases short and J 1 base short, with 11 bases between. This CDR3 comprises 16 residues. Germline V lookup: CDR1 KGHSH, CDR2 LQKENI. CDR3 residues: CASSPVAGWNTGELFF. The CDR3, as DNA: TGTGCCAGCTCACCAGTGGCAGGGTGGAACACCGGGGAGCTGTTTTTT.

V gene TRBV4-1 combines with J gene TRBJ1-6, with 9 nucleotides matching TRBD1. The CDR3 length is 15 residues. Trimming removed 4 bases from V and 5 bases from J; junction bases left unmatched: 3. Germline values: CDR1 MGHRA, CDR2 YSYEKL. CDR3 loop: CASSLRDRDNSPLHF. In DNA, the CDR3 is TGCGCCAGCAGCCTCCGGGACAGGGATAATTCACCCCTCCACTTT.

This sequence joins TRBV2 and TRBJ2-1; D possibly corresponds to TRBD1 (5 bases). V dropped 6 bases and J dropped 3 bases, with 15 bases sitting between them. The CDR3 contains 15 residues. From germline, CDR1 is SNHLY and CDR2 FYNNEI. The CDR3, as DNA: TGTGCCAGCAGACCCAGGGTTGCAAGCTACAATGAGCAGTTCTTC. Translating it yields CASRPRVASYNEQFF.

The chain carries TRBV7-9 and TRBJ1-2; tentatively, D is TRBD1 (5 bases). The V and J ends lost 4 bases and 3 bases respectively, with 27 bases between them. The CDR3 length is 19 residues. Germline V CDR1 and CDR2: SEHNR, FQNEAQ (reference sequence). The chain's CDR3 is CASSSLKLRGGAMDYGYTF. In DNA form, the CDR3 reads TGTGCCAGCAGCTCCCTGAAGTTGCGGGGAGGGGCAATGGACTATGGCTACACCTTC.

The V and J genes are TRBV6-6 and TRBJ1-2; 7 nucleotides line up with TRBD1. Germline CDR1 and CDR2: MNHNY and SVGAGI (reference sequence). Trimming removed 4 bases from V and 9 bases from J; junction bases left unmatched: 5. This CDR3 has 12 amino acids. CDR3 DNA sequence: TGTGCCAGCAGTTCGGCAGGGGGGAGCTACACCTTC. Translation: CASSSAGGSYTF.

The CDR3 DNA follows: TGTGCCAGCAGCTTAGGTGGGGGAGGGGGAAGTGAAAAACTGTTTTTT. Encoded protein: CASSLGGGGGSEKLFF. This rearrangement joins TRBV7-2 to TRBJ1-4, with a tentative D call TRBD1 (6 bases). CDR1 and CDR2 (germline): SGHTA, FQGNSA. The germline V and J ends were trimmed by 1 base and 7 bases, with 16 bases remaining between them. The CDR3 extends over 16 amino acids.